Each of the 9 T cell receptor beta chains below was sequenced from the same sample in a study of blood T cells in healthy people across ages. For the second PCR, which ran for 7 to 11 cycles, a sample-barcoded 5' primer and a J-beta primer mix were used. Each CDR3 protein gets one entry after TCRdb re-called the 5' RACE reads with MiXCR. The sample gives roughly 1.5 million distinct CDR3 sequences, approximately 39% of which show up once; around 4% is in the top ten. The sample was blood. The source is a woman aged 18-29 years in good health.

As DNA, the CDR3 is TGTGCCAGCAGTTACTCGGACAGGGGCTATGGCTACACCTTC. It specifies CASSYSDRGYGYTF. The genes are TRBV6-6 and TRBJ1-2; 9 bases are a match to TRBD1. This CDR3 has 14 residues. Germline assignment: CDR1 MNHNY and CDR2 SVGAGI (reference sequence). Germline trimming cut 0 bases from V and 4 bases from J; bases unmatched to any gene: 0.

The chain joins TRBV2 to TRBJ2-1, with 8 bases that match TRBD2. Germline V gene lookup returns CDR1 SNHLY and CDR2 FYNNEI. This CDR3 comprises 13 residues. Unmatched junction bases numbered 2, after V lost 8 bases and J lost 2 bases. The CDR3 spells CASRGGPYNEQFF. The CDR3, as DNA: TGTGCCAGCCGCGGGGGGCCCTACAATGAGCAGTTCTTC.

The chain links TRBV7-6 to TRBJ2-2; D might be TRBD1 (5 bases). There are 15 residues in the CDR3. Deletions cut 5 bases from V and 5 bases from J, with 15 bases between. The germline CDR1 and CDR2 sequences are SGHVS and FNYEAQ. The CDR3 loop reads CASSLRTGRTGELFF. The CDR3 nucleotides are TGTGCCAGCAGCCTAAGAACAGGACGGACCGGGGAGCTGTTTTTT.

V is TRBV13 and J is TRBJ1-2; 9 bases map to TRBD1. Unmatched junction bases numbered 5, after V lost 4 bases and J lost 2 bases. The germline V gene encodes CDR1 PRHDT and CDR2 FYEKMQ (reference sequence). The CDR3 is made up of 15 amino acids. This chain's CDR3 is CASSSVQGANYGYTF. Here the CDR3 DNA reads TGTGCCAGCAGCTCCGTACAGGGGGCGAACTATGGCTACACCTTC. Drawing the rest from reference TRBV13 and TRBJ1-2, the complete variable domain is AAGVIQSPRHLIKEKRETATLKCYPIPRHDTVYWYQQGPGQDPQFLISFYEKMQSDKGSIPDRFSAQQFSDYHSELNMSSLELGDSALYFCASSSVQGANYGYTFGSGTRLTVV.

As regards this clonotype: A junction boundary mismatches the germline segment, possibly from a read error. This CDR3 reads CATSDTSGTNTWELFF. CDR3 DNA: TGTGCCACCAGTGACACTAGCGGAACGAACACCTGGGAGCTGTTTTTT. The chain combines TRBV24-1 with TRBJ2-2; 8 bases are shared with TRBD2. Germline lookup yields CDR1 KGHDR and CDR2 SFDVKD. The CDR3 extends over 16 amino acids.

The chain carries TRBV29-1 and TRBJ2-7; 10 nucleotides line up with TRBD1. The CDR3 runs 12 residues. Germline V gene sequence: CDR1 SQVTM, CDR2 ANQGSEA. V lost 5 bases and J lost 5; bases outside the gene matches: 3. CDR3 residues: CSVRGQGNEQYF. CDR3 nucleotide sequence: TGCAGCGTTCGGGGACAGGGGAACGAGCAGTACTTC.

The rearrangement joins TRBV29-1 to TRBJ1-1; TRBD1 might be the D (6 bases). CDR3 length: 13 amino acids. Germline assignment: CDR1 SQVTM and CDR2 ANQGSEA. V was shortened by 7 bases and J by 0 bases, with 12 bases between the two germline ends. CDR3 residues: CSGVQGMNTEAFF. Here the CDR3 DNA reads TGCAGCGGAGTACAGGGCATGAACACTGAAGCTTTCTTT.

CDR3 residues: CASSLSTSGRGTDTQYF. The DNA of the CDR3 is TGTGCCAGCAGTTTATCGACTAGCGGGAGGGGCACAGATACGCAGTATTTT. The chain is built from TRBV27 and TRBJ2-3, with 14 bases that match TRBD2. CDR1 is MNHEY and CDR2 is SMNVEV in the germline V gene (reference sequence). V lost 0 bases, J lost 1 base, and 0 bases stayed unmatched. The CDR3 sequence is 17 residues long.

Worth noting for this clonotype: Just one base apart from a much larger clone, this may be a read error. The chain has TRBV5-1 and TRBJ2-1, with 8 positions matching TRBD2. The J call may be in error: the DNA end matches TRBJ2-7 better. This CDR3 has 16 amino acids. Germline loops: CDR1 SGHRS, CDR2 YFSETQ. The CDR3 DNA reads as TGCGCCAGCAGCTTGGTATCGGGGGGGTCCTACAATGAGCAGTACTTC. This sequence encodes CASSLVSGGSYNEQYF.